This T cell receptor (beta chain) was obtained from a study of beta chain features in type 1 diabetes (dated by TCRdb to 2017 to 2018). About the investigation overall: No differences in mean age, gender distribution, total cell number or subset yield were found between patients and healthy donors. Across all samples, 90 million to 130 million sorted cells were examined, and cell number per subset correlated strongly with RNA yield. In the study, TCRB repertoires of sorted circulating CD4+ T cell subsets from recently diagnosed type 1 diabetes patients were compared with those of matched healthy donors. Whereas all 28 donors provided naive and central memory subsets, regulatory and stem cell-like memory subsets were isolated from just 8 patients and about 8 healthy donors.

The CDR3 sequence holds 15 residues, the cysteine and phenylalanine included. Only the CDR3 DNA is retained, 45 bases long and in frame from the first base. The germline V gene supplies CDR1 ENHRY and CDR2 SYGVKD. Trimming removed 2 bases from V and 4 bases from J; the gene matches leave 5 bases unexplained. For this clone: Its antigen remains undetermined. No base qualities exist here, and no much larger clone lies one base off it.

From each donor, a single peripheral blood sample of approximately 110 mL on average was drawn into heparinised tubes. A BD FACSAria II and a panel including CD45RO, CCR7, CD25, CD127, CD95 and CD27 were used to sort naive, central memory, regulatory and stem cell-like memory CD4+ T cells. A purity above 98% was achieved for all sorted populations. PBMCs were isolated right away by Lymphoprep density gradient centrifugation and were stained directly, without culture. So that batch effects would be minimized, each experiment stained and sorted samples in pairs, pairing one healthy donor with one patient. The High Capacity cDNA Reverse Transcription Kit was used to reverse transcribe all of the isolated RNA, meaning that expressed TCRB transcripts were what got sequenced. Deep immunoSEQ sequencing was applied to naive, central memory and regulatory T cell samples, giving an average of about 3.6 million total reads per sample. Sorted cells were lysed in RLT buffer, and RNA was extracted using DNase-treated RNeasy Micro or Mini kits according to cell number. Each cell subset was processed on its own to prevent cross-contamination, while patient and healthy donor samples were processed together. The immunoSEQ multiplex PCR was used to amplify TCRB sequences from cDNA, yielding 87-bp fragments that span the CDR3 region. Sequencing of the amplicons was done on the Illumina HiSeq platform. Regarding the original processing steps: PCR bias was computationally corrected using synthetic template baselines, reads within Hamming distance 2 were collapsed, and singletons that could not be merged were discarded. Reads were aligned to IMGT to assign V, D and J genes, CDR3 length, and insertions or deletions at six rearrangement sites. Within each subset, clonotype counts were normalized to the number of sorted cells before true diversity and Gini coefficients were calculated with the tcR R package. The overlap coefficient, calculated on TCRB nucleotide sequences, was used to quantify repertoire sharing. Out-of-frame TCRB sequences from naive cells were analyzed as a proxy for the pre-selection repertoire. Not all clones reach the TCRdb copy of this immuneACCESS table, which keeps in-frame sequences only. Checked studies attribute under half of the gap to unresolved V genes and leave the rest unexplained. Clone size and the V and J calls come from that table; the DNA yielded D and trimming. This sample holds hundreds of thousands of clones; 13% were observed only once. Together, the top ten hold about 0.02% of the sample.

Points the paper makes about the study in general: Naive, central memory and regulatory TCRB repertoires appeared to be more alike among patients than among healthy donors. Shorter templates might be favored by PCR, yet because patient and control samples were amplified and corrected together, any such skew would affect both groups equally. Patients with type 1 diabetes made fewer insertions and deleted more nucleotides at VDJ recombination sites, implying thymic rearrangement abnormalities. Sequencing cDNA rather than genomic DNA could over-represent highly expressing activated cells, although activation and CD3 levels did not differ between groups. Because the HLA sub-analyses included only small numbers of individuals, any influence of HLA type on TCRB rearrangement was left unresolved. Type 1 diabetes patients showed a moderate but significant shortening of TCRB CDR3 length in all four CD4+ subsets.

The sequenced material came from naive CD4+ T cells from blood. This sample's cell subset or site label indicates: true naive CD4+ T cells. Recombination connected TRBV10-3 to TRBJ1-5; TRBD1 matches 7 bases in the middle. This receptor was identified in a man aged 18 to 30 with type 1 diabetes. The nucleotide sequence is TGTGCCATCAGTGAGCCACCGACAGGGAATCAGCCCCAGCATTTT. This is translated as CAISEPPTGNQPQHF.